One sample yielded the 20 T cell receptor beta chains listed below, sequenced in a study of TIL therapy for anti-PD-1-resistant metastatic lung cancer. The libraries were made with immunoSEQ v3. TCRdb's table, derived via immunoSEQ multiplex PCR, lists solely in-frame clones and lacks some. This table has approximately 30,000 clones, 60% to 80% appearing once. Indicated time point: pre-treatment sample, taken before nivolumab and TIL therapy. The specimen comprised blood, sampled at baseline. Receptors originate from a woman aged 25-80 years with non-small cell lung cancer.

V usage is TRBV29-1 and J usage is TRBJ1-4; D unclear. Germline CDR1 SQVTM, CDR2 ANQGSEA. V was clipped by 0 bases and J by 1 base, with 6 bases between them. This CDR3 is 14 amino acids long. DNA for the CDR3: TGCAGCGTTGAAGATTGGGGAACTAATGAAAAACTGTTTTTT. Protein sequence: CSVEDWGTNEKLFF.

This clone was recorded only once. The chain links TRBV28 to TRBJ2-7, with 11 bases identical to TRBD2. The V gene end was trimmed by 5 bases and the J gene end by 4 bases; junction bases not matched to a gene: 7. This CDR3 contains 15 residues. Germline lookup yields CDR1 MDHEN and CDR2 SYDVKM. The CDR3 reads CASSPTSGSGYEQYF. Written as DNA, the CDR3 is TGTGCCAGCAGTCCCACTAGCGGGAGTGGATACGAGCAGTACTTC.

This chain connects TRBV2 to TRBJ2-7; unclear D gene. The V end was cut by 5 bases, the J end by 0 bases, with 11 bases between. The CDR3 consists of 14 residues. CDR1 is SNHLY and CDR2 is FYNNEI in the germline V gene. CDR3 nucleotide sequence: TGTGCCAGCAGTCAAGGAACCCGCTCCTACGAGCAGTACTTC. Protein: CASSQGTRSYEQYF.

The CDR3 region is CASSLGRDGSGNTIYF. The CDR3 DNA reads as TGTGCCAGCAGCTTAGGAAGGGACGGTTCCGGGAACACCATATATTTT. The J gene is TRBJ1-3, the V gene TRBV5-4; a possible D gene is TRBD1 (5 bases). The CDR3 consists of 16 residues. V was pared by 2 bases and J by 7 bases, with 19 bases between. The V gene's germline CDR1 is SGHNT and CDR2 YYREEE (reference sequence).

This chain joins TRBV27 and TRBJ1-1; D uncertain. The CDR3 is 14 amino acids. Germline loops: CDR1 MNHEY, CDR2 SMNVEV (reference sequence). V gave up 8 bases and J gave up 0 bases, with 13 bases separating them. The CDR3 here is CASSAGLMNTEAFF. The CDR3, as DNA: TGTGCCAGCTCAGCAGGCCTAATGAACACTGAAGCTTTCTTT.

This chain uses TRBV7-6 with TRBJ2-6; no firm D call. Between the trimmed V and J ends, which lost 6 bases and 0 bases, there was a span of 9 bases. Germline V gene sequence: CDR1 SGHVS, CDR2 FNYEAQ. The CDR3 length is 15 residues. In DNA, the CDR3 is TGTGCCAGCAGTTCCATTTTCTCTGGGGCCAACGTCCTGACTTTC. It codes for CASSSIFSGANVLTF.

The chain couples TRBV5-1 to TRBJ2-7; D uncertain. Looked up from germline, CDR1 is SGHRS and CDR2 is YFSETQ. The CDR3 contains 14 residues. Trimming cost V 3 bases and J 7 bases, with 17 bases left between them. DNA of the CDR3: TGCGCCAGCAGCTCGACGAGACCAGGTCAGGAGCAGTACTTC. It codes for CASSSTRPGQEQYF. The full variable domain, completed using reference TRBV5-1 and TRBJ2-7, is KAGVTQTPRYLIKTRGQQVTLSCSPISGHRSVSWYQQTPGQGLQFLFEYFSETQRNKGNFPGRFSGRQFSNSRSEMNVSTLELGDSALYLCASSSTRPGQEQYFGPGTRLTVT.

The chain combines TRBV28 with TRBJ1-2; the match to TRBD1 covers 8 bases. Germline CDR1 MDHEN, CDR2 SYDVKM. The CDR3 is 14 residues long. After removal of 8 bases from V and 2 bases from J, the junction contained 7 bases not matched to a gene. CDR3 bases: TGTGCCAGCCTTAGACAGGGGACAAACTATGGCTACACCTTC. Translation: CASLRQGTNYGYTF.

The chain couples TRBV6-4 to TRBJ2-1, with D maybe TRBD2 (6 bases). Germline CDR1 is MRHNA and CDR2 is SNTAGT. Trimming cost V 0 bases and J 5 bases, with 11 bases left between them. The CDR3 runs 15 residues. CDR3 protein: CASSDSEGDHNEQFF. CDR3 nucleotide sequence: TGTGCCAGCAGTGACTCGGAGGGAGACCACAATGAGCAGTTCTTC.

This rearrangement joins TRBV9 to TRBJ2-2; D is undetermined. This CDR3 has 15 amino acids. The germline V gene encodes CDR1 SGDLS and CDR2 YYNGEE. The V gene lost 0 bases and the J gene lost 2 bases, with 8 bases spanning the gap. CDR3 DNA sequence: TGTGCCAGCAGCGTAGGTCAGGAAAACACCGGGGAGCTGTTTTTT. It is translated as CASSVGQENTGELFF.

In this sample, this clone is medium-sized. The CDR3 bases are TGTGCCAGCAGCTTCTCCCCTCACACCGGGGAGCTGTTTTTT. It codes for CASSFSPHTGELFF. This rearrangement joins TRBV11-2 to TRBJ2-2; D uncertain. CDR3 size: 14 residues. Germline loops: CDR1 SGHAT, CDR2 FQNNGV. Between the trimmed V and J ends, which lost 3 bases and 3 bases, there was a span of 8 bases.

The V and J genes are TRBV14 and TRBJ2-1; D is ambiguous. The V end was cut by 4 bases, the J end by 10 bases, with 8 bases between. Germline CDR1 SGHDN, CDR2 FVKESK. This CDR3 comprises 11 residues. The CDR3 DNA reads as TGTGCCAGCAGCCCTATTGTAGAGCAGTTCTTC. This encodes CASSPIVEQFF.

The chain joins TRBV7-9 to TRBJ2-1; the D gene is possibly TRBD2 (6 bases). In germline, CDR1 is SEHNR, CDR2 FQNEAQ (reference sequence). There are 15 residues in the CDR3. The V and J ends lost 5 bases and 6 bases respectively, with 17 bases between them. The CDR3 DNA reads as TGTGCCAGCAGCCCGCTCGGGAGAGGGTCCAATGAGCAGTTCTTC. Residues: CASSPLGRGSNEQFF. The full variable domain, completed using reference TRBV7-9 and TRBJ2-1, is DTGVSQNPRHKITKRGQNVTFRCDPISEHNRLYWYRQTLGQGPEFLTYFQNEAQLEKSRLLSDRFSAERPKGSFSTLEIQRTEQGDSAMYLCASSPLGRGSNEQFFGPGTRLTVL.

The V call is TRBV30, the J call TRBJ1-6; 7 bases match TRBD1. Germline trimming cut 3 bases from V and 9 bases from J; bases unmatched to any gene: 8. Germline V lookup: CDR1 GTSNPN, CDR2 SVGIG (reference sequence). This CDR3 comprises 14 residues. CDR3 bases: TGTGCCTGGAGCGCAGGGGGTAGGGGTTCACCCCTCCACTTT. Protein product: CAWSAGGRGSPLHF.

The V gene is TRBV6-1, the J gene TRBJ2-3; D is unresolved. Trimming shortened V by 4 bases and J by 0 bases, and 2 bases separated the two germline ends. The CDR3 has 12 residues. Germline V gene data show CDR1 as MNHNS and CDR2 as SASEGT. The CDR3 nucleotides are TGTGCCAGCAGTGGTAGCACAGATACGCAGTATTTT. The encoded protein is CASSGSTDTQYF.

This chain joins TRBV6-1 and TRBJ1-2; no clear D gene. CDR1 is MNHNS, CDR2 SASEGT, per germline. The CDR3 sequence is 12 residues long. V was clipped by 5 bases and J by 2 bases, with 6 bases between them. The CDR3 is CASSPDNYGYTF. CDR3 nucleotide sequence: TGTGCCAGCAGTCCGGACAACTATGGCTACACCTTC.

V gene TRBV10-1 combines with J gene TRBJ1-6, with TRBD1 identical over 8 bases. The V and J ends lost 10 bases and 7 bases, in that order; junction bases with no gene match: 3. Germline assignment: CDR1 WNHNN and CDR2 SYGVQD (reference sequence). The length of the CDR3 is 12 residues. CDR3 region: CANRGDNSPLHF. The CDR3 nucleotides are TGCGCCAACAGGGGGGACAATTCACCCCTCCACTTT.

V and J are TRBV12-5 and TRBJ2-3; D unclear. CDR1 is LGHNT and CDR2 is FRNRAP in the germline V gene. Trimming removed 0 bases from V and 0 bases from J, with 13 bases in between. CDR3 length equals 17 residues. For the CDR3, the DNA is TGTGCTAGTGGTTTGGTACCCAGGTCCTCTAGCACAGATACGCAGTATTTT. This codes for CASGLVPRSSSTDTQYF.

This chain uses TRBV10-2 with TRBJ2-1; 7 nucleotides align to TRBD2. The CDR3 loop spans 14 amino acids. Trimming took 6 bases from V and 7 from J; bases not matched to a gene: 9. The germline V gene has CDR1 WSHSY and CDR2 SAAADI. CDR3 bases: TGCGCCAGCAGCGCCCTCAGCGGGACTAATGAGCAGTTCTTC. It translates to CASSALSGTNEQFF.

This rearrangement joins TRBV11-2 to TRBJ2-2; 11 bases are a match to TRBD1. The CDR3 contains 15 residues. Germline V lookup: CDR1 SGHAT, CDR2 FQNNGV. J gave up 6 bases and V 4 bases, and 4 bases lay outside the gene matches. CDR3 in DNA: TGTGCCAGCAGCTCGGACAGGGGGCGTCCCGGGGAGCTGTTTTTT. Translated: CASSSDRGRPGELFF.